The T cell receptor beta chain described here comes from a study of post-analysis software for immune sequencing data. Germline CDR1 reads MNHNY; CDR2 reads SVGAGI (reference sequence). V was pared by 7 bases and J by 2 bases, with 17 bases between. There are 15 residues in the CDR3. On this clonotype: Its specificity is unknown.

TCR beta cDNA libraries included unique molecular identifiers. TCRdb analysed the PCR reads with MiXCR anew, one entry per CDR3 protein. The table includes 750,000 to 900,000 distinct CDR3 sequences, 46% detected once. General study results and limits: Higher frequency in patients than in controls was seen for five TRBV segments, with TRBV5-6, TRBV5-1 and TRBV20-1 among them.

The receptor's source is a girl between 10 and 17 years old with multiple sclerosis. The chain combines TRBV6-6 with TRBJ2-5; D is uncertain. Input material: blood. DNA of the CDR3: TGTGCCAGCATCCAGGAGTATGGGGTACAAGAGACCCAGTACTTC. The encoded protein is CASIQEYGVQETQYF.